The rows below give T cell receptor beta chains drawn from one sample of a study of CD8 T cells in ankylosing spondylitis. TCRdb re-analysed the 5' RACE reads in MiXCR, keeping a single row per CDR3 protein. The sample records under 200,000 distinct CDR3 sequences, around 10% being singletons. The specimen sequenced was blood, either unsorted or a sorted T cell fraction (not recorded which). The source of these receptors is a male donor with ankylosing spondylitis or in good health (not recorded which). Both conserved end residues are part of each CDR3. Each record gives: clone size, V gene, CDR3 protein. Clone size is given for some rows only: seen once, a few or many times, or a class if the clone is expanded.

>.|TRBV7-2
CASSTRGSVRNTQYF
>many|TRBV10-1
CANLRKREVYNEQFF
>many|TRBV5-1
CASSLETPVGYNEQFF
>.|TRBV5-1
CASSRAPESTYNEQFF
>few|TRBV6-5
CASSRTGVQYF
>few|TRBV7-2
CASSSPPGGRTSNQPQHF
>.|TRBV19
CASSTDTGGRPQHF
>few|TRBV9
CASSVGGGLQETQYF
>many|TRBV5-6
CASSLRNGYTF
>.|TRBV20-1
CSANNPGGELFF
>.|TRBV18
CASSPTGTGLNTEAFF
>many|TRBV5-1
CASRVRTSGDLSSYNEQFF
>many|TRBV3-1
CASTVNQETQYF
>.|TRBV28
CASSLTGSGAGELFF
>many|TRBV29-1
CSVLERNANTEAFF
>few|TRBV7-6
CASSHGARTGELFF
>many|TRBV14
CASSPWGVPSTDTQYF
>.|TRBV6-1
CASSELVSMVGELFF
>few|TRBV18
CASSPQGIGSPLHF
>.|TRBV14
CASSPSTSSYNSPLHF
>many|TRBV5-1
CASSQAVPSEKLFF
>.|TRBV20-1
CSAFPLAGGIATQYF
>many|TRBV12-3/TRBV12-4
CASTDPGAWEQYF
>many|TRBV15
CATSKERDSFSSYEQYF
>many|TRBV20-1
CSARAPTGNSNQPQHF
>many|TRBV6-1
CASIGEDRSYEQYF
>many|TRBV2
CASRQTSGKYNEQFF
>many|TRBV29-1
CSVRTSGSDEQFF
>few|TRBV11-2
CASSLRKAPNTDTQYF
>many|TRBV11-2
CASSLVSGYNEQFF
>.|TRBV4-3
CASSQEAAGAYTGELFF
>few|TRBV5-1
CASSLGQPTGEQYF
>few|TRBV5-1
CASSLTGGVAEAFF
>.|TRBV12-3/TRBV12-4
CASSSTGGAGEKLFF
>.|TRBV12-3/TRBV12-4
CASSPQTSMSGELFF
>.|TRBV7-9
CASGGLSHEQYF
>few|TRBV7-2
CASSLYKGAGSPLHF
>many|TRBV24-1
CATSDPEGTGLYNEQFF
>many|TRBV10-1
CASRASRNTGELFF
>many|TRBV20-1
CSRSRGEAFF